The 16 T cell receptor beta chains reported below all come from one sample, sequenced in a study of blood T cell repertoires in COVID-19. Sequencing was performed with immunoSEQ multiplex PCR; in TCRdb, only in-frame clones are kept and a portion is missing. The sample holds about 320,000 clones, roughly 89% seen once. Sequencing input: peripheral blood. The receptors here all came from a woman aged 25 to 45 with COVID-19, enrolled during active disease.

The chain carries TRBV6-6 and TRBJ1-2; 10 nucleotides agree with TRBD1. The germline CDR1 and CDR2 sequences are MNHNY and SVGAGI (reference sequence). The CDR3 length is 14 residues. The J segment lost 6 bases and the V segment lost 5 bases, leaving 6 bases of the junction unmatched. The CDR3 is CASSARQGANGYTF. DNA of the CDR3: TGTGCCAGCAGTGCGCGACAGGGGGCGAATGGCTACACCTTC.

This sequence joins TRBV7-9 and TRBJ2-7; TRBD1 is a possible D gene (6 bases). V lost 5 bases and J 7 bases, leaving 18 bases between the germline ends. The CDR3 length is 14 residues. Looked up from germline, CDR1 is SEHNR and CDR2 is FQNEAQ (reference sequence). This CDR3 is CASSVVWGPGEQYF. The CDR3 DNA sequence: TGTGCCAGCAGCGTCGTATGGGGGCCTGGAGAGCAGTACTTC.

This sequence joins TRBV11-2 and TRBJ2-7; TRBD2 agrees at 14 bases. Germline trimming cut 3 bases from V and 0 bases from J; bases unmatched to any gene: 7. CDR1 SGHAT and CDR2 FQNNGV come from the germline V gene. CDR3 length: 18 amino acids. The CDR3 region has the DNA TGTGCCAGCAGCTTGGGACTAGCGGGGGCCAGCTTCTCCTACGAGCAGTACTTC. This sequence encodes CASSLGLAGASFSYEQYF.

The chain combines TRBV11-2 with TRBJ1-2, with TRBD1 matching over 9 bases. Looked up from germline, CDR1 is SGHAT and CDR2 is FQNNGV. This CDR3 comprises 14 residues. The ends lost 2 bases at V and 12 bases at J; junction bases unmatched: 10. The CDR3 nucleotides are TGTGCCAGCAGCTTATTGGGGCAGGGGACAGGGAACACCTTC. It translates to CASSLLGQGTGNTF.

J is TRBJ2-1 and V is TRBV11-2; 11 bases agree with TRBD2. This CDR3 has 19 residues. V dropped 1 base and J dropped 0; count of bases not matched to a gene: 8. Per germline, CDR1 SGHAT and CDR2 FQNNGV. CDR3 sequence: CASSLVLAGGISSYNEQFF. The CDR3 DNA reads as TGTGCCAGCAGCTTAGTCCTAGCGGGGGGAATCAGCTCCTACAATGAGCAGTTCTTC.

V gene TRBV6-2 or TRBV6-3 combines with J gene TRBJ1-1; a weak D match, TRBD1 (5 bases). CDR3 length: 16 amino acids. V shed 6 bases and J shed 5 bases, with 22 bases lying between them. Germline CDR1 MNHEY, CDR2 SVGEGT. The CDR3 region has the DNA TGTGCCAGCAGCCCCGGTGGCAGGGAATATTGGACTGAAGCTTTCTTT. Translating gives CASSPGGREYWTEAFF.

The V and J genes are TRBV4-2 and TRBJ2-1; 7 bases line up with TRBD2. The CDR3 is 15 amino acids. Losses at the gene ends were 0 bases for V and 8 bases for J; bases not matched to a gene: 7. Germline V gene sequence: CDR1 LGHNA, CDR2 YNFKEQ. CDR3 nucleotides: TGTGCCAGCAGCCAAGAACGGACTAGTCGGTATGAGCAGTTCTTC. Residues: CASSQERTSRYEQFF.

The rearrangement uses TRBV6-1 and TRBJ1-2, with D maybe TRBD1 (5 bases). Between the trimmed V and J ends, which lost 1 base and 3 bases, there was a span of 15 bases. Germline V CDR1 and CDR2: MNHNS, SASEGT. This CDR3 comprises 16 residues. The CDR3 nucleotides are TGTGCCAGCAGTGAAGGGTTAAGGGGAAACTACTATGGCTACACCTTC. It codes for CASSEGLRGNYYGYTF.

The chain employs TRBV5-1 and TRBJ2-1, with D uncertain. The CDR3 is 15 residues long. Looked up from germline, CDR1 is SGHRS and CDR2 is YFSETQ. V was trimmed by 0 bases and J by 1 base, leaving 8 bases between them. CDR3 nucleotide sequence: TGCGCCAGCAGCTTGGAGCAGGTTTCCTACAATGAGCAGTTCTTC. Its protein is CASSLEQVSYNEQFF.

V usage is TRBV6-5 and J usage is TRBJ1-1, with a tentative D call TRBD1 (5 bases). From germline, CDR1 is MNHEY and CDR2 SVGAGI. CDR3 length: 13 residues. The CDR3 sequence: CVGREGTNTEAFF. The CDR3 region has the DNA TGTGTGGGAAGGGAGGGGACGAACACTGAAGCTTTCTTT.

V is TRBV9 and J is TRBJ1-1; D remains ambiguous. Germline CDR1 is SGDLS and CDR2 is YYNGEE. The CDR3 has 14 amino acids. V lost 5 bases to trimming and J lost 0 bases, with 11 bases between them. The CDR3 sequence is CASSARGMNTEAFF. In nucleotides, the CDR3 is TGTGCCAGCAGTGCTCGAGGGATGAACACTGAAGCTTTCTTT.

This clone is a singleton in its sample. The chain carries TRBV6-6 and TRBJ1-1; 7 bases line up with TRBD1. CDR3 length: 14 amino acids. V dropped 2 bases and J dropped 1; count of bases not matched to a gene: 1. Germline CDR1 is MNHNY and CDR2 is SVGAGI (reference sequence). In DNA form, the CDR3 reads TGTGCCAGCAGTTACGCAGGGGGGAACACTGAAGCTTTCTTT. Translated, it gives CASSYAGGNTEAFF.

V and J are TRBV24-1 and TRBJ2-1; TRBD2 agrees at 7 bases. Germline V lookup: CDR1 KGHDR, CDR2 SFDVKD. The length of the CDR3 is 12 residues. Losses at the gene ends were 8 bases for V and 12 bases for J; bases not matched to a gene: 9. The CDR3 DNA follows: TGTGCCACCAAGAGCGGCGGCGGGGGGCAGTTCTTC. It is translated as CATKSGGGGQFF.

The chain joins TRBV2 to TRBJ2-4, with 15 nucleotides matching TRBD2. J lost 0 bases, V lost 6 bases, and 9 bases had no gene match. Looked up from germline, CDR1 is SNHLY and CDR2 is FYNNEI. CDR3 length: 19 amino acids. CDR3 protein: CASREPGLAGGLAKNIQYF. Here the CDR3 DNA reads TGTGCCAGCAGAGAACCGGGACTAGCGGGGGGACTAGCCAAAAACATTCAGTACTTC.

This rearrangement joins TRBV6-6 to TRBJ2-2; TRBD1 matches 7 bases. The CDR3 spans 15 residues. CDR1 MNHNY and CDR2 SVGAGI come from the germline V gene (reference sequence). After removal of 2 bases from V and 5 bases from J, the junction contained 5 bases not matched to a gene. CDR3 in amino acids: CASSYEGQATGELFF. CDR3 sequence (DNA): TGTGCCAGCAGTTACGAAGGACAGGCGACCGGGGAGCTGTTTTTT.

A remark on this clone: The same CDR3 can be traced to other DNA sequences in this sample. The V and J genes are TRBV5-1 and TRBJ1-2, with TRBD1 identical over 8 bases. CDR1 SGHRS and CDR2 YFSETQ come from the germline V gene. Trimming removed 0 bases from V and 4 bases from J; junction bases left unmatched: 2. The CDR3 spans 14 residues. CDR3 DNA: TGCGCCAGCAGCTTGGGACAGGGGATCTATGGCTACACCTTC. It codes for CASSLGQGIYGYTF.